This TCR beta chain originates from a study of neurological immune-mediated disorders. Study-wide findings and caveats: Multiple sclerosis patients had less TCR clonal expansion than even healthy controls, unlike HTLV-1-associated myelopathy.

TCRdb re-called the 5' RACE reads with MiXCR, one entry per CDR3 protein. The sample includes some 38,000 distinct CDR3 sequences, approximately 3% of them seen just once. Time point reported: longitudinal time-point 1 (baseline). This clonotype has a count of ten or more. Its antigen is currently unknown. The CDR3 consists of 14 residues. The germline V and J ends were trimmed by 4 bases and 6 bases, with 12 bases remaining between them. In germline, CDR1 is SGHVS, CDR2 FQNEAQ. The genes are TRBV7-8 and TRBJ2-2; no clear D. This clonotype originated in a woman aged 55-70 years with multiple sclerosis. Source material: PBMCs. Here the CDR3 reads CASSSPEWAGELFF. The CDR3 nucleotides read TGTGCCAGCAGCTCTCCCGAGTGGGCCGGGGAGCTGTTTTTT.